The sequence of this TCR beta chain was determined in a study of blood T cell repertoires in COVID-19. About the research overall: COVID-19 samples from acute and convalescent phases originated in the United States, Italy and Spain. PBMCs, B-cell-depleted T cells, or T cells were the source of the cDNA or gDNA that made up the material.

Data came from immunoSEQ multiplex PCR; TCRdb stores just in-frame clones and leaves some out. The repertoire holds fewer than 400,000 clones, with over 75% as singletons. Germline CDR1 is SGHVS and CDR2 is FQNEAQ. The CDR3 sequence is 18 residues long. After removal of 5 bases from V and 0 bases from J, the junction contained 9 bases not matched to a gene. Ages ranged from about 18 to 89 years, with residence in fewer than 25 US areas. Recovery among Cohort 3 donors was established by two negative PCRs, clearance, or symptom resolution. The sequenced sample consisted of PBMCs or T cells enriched from blood (not recorded which). This receptor was identified in a young man who had recovered from COVID-19. The chain recombines TRBV7-8 with TRBJ1-5, with TRBD1 identical over 11 bases. DNA of the CDR3: TGTGCCAGCAGCCCCCGGGACAGGGGGTACTATAGCAATCAGCCCCAGCATTTT. Translating it yields CASSPRDRGYYSNQPQHF.